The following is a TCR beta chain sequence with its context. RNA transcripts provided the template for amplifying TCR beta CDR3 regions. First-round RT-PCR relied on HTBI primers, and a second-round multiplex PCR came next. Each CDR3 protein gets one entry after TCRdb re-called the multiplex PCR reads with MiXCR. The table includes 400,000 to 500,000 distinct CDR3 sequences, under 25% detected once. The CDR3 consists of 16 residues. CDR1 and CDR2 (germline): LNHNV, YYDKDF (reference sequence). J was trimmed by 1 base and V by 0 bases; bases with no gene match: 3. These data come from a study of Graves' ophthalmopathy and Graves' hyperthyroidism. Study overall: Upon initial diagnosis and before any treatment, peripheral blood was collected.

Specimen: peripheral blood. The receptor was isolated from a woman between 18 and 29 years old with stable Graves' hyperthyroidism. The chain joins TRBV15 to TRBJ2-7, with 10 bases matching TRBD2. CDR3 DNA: TGTGCCACCAGCAGAGATGCGGGACTAGCGTCCTACGAGCAGTACTTC. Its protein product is CATSRDAGLASYEQYF.